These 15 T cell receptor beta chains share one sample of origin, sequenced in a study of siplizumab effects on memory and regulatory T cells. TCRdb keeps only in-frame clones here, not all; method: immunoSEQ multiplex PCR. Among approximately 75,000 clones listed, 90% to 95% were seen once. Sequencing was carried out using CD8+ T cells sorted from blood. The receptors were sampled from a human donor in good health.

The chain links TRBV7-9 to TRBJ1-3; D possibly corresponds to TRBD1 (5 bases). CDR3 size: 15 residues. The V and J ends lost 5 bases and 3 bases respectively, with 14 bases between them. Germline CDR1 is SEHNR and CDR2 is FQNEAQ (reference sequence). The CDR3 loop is CASSPMGENGNTIYF. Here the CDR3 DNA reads TGTGCCAGCAGCCCAATGGGGGAGAATGGAAACACCATATATTTT.

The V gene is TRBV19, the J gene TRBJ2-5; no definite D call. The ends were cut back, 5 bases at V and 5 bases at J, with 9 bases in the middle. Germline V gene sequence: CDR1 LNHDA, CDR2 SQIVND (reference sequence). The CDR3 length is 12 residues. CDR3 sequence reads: CASSEVGETQYF. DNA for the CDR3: TGTGCCAGTAGTGAGGTCGGGGAGACCCAGTACTTC.

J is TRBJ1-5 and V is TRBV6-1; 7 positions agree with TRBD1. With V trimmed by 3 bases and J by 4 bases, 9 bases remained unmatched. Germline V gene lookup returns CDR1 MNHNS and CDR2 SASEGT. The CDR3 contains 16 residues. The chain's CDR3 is CASSDTLTGTNQPQHF. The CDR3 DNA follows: TGTGCCAGCAGTGACACCCTGACAGGGACGAATCAGCCCCAGCATTTT.

In DNA form, the CDR3 reads TGCGCCAGCAGCCAAGCGGCCCGTGGGGCCCCAATTCAAGAGACCCAGTACTTC. This codes for CASSQAARGAPIQETQYF. The chain recombines TRBV4-3 with TRBJ2-5; TRBD1 is a possible D gene (5 bases). This CDR3 is built from 18 residues. The germline V gene has CDR1 LGHNA and CDR2 YSLEER. Trimming took 1 base from V and 2 from J, leaving 20 bases between them.

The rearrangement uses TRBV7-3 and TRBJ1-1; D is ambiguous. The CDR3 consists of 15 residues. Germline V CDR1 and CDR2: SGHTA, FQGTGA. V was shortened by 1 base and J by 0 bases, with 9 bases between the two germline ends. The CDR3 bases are TGTGCCAGCAGCTTAAATCACGGATTGAACACTGAAGCTTTCTTT. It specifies CASSLNHGLNTEAFF.

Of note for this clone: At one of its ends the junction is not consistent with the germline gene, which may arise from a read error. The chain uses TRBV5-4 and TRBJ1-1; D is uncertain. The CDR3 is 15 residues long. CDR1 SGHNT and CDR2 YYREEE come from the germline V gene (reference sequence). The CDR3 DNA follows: TGCGCCAGCAGCCAATGGAGAGACGGGAACACTGAAGCTTTCTTT. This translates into CASSQWRDGNTEAFF.

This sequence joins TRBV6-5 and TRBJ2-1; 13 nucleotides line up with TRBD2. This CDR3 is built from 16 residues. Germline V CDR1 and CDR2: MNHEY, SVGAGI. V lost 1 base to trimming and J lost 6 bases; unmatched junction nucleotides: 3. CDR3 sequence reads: CASSYFRTSGGNEQFF. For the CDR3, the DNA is TGTGCCAGCAGTTACTTCCGGACTAGCGGGGGCAATGAGCAGTTCTTC.

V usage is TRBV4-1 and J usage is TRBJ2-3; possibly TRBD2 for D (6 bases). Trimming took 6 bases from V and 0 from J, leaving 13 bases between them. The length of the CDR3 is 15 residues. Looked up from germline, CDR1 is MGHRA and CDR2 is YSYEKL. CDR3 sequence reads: CASRLGTLSTDTQYF. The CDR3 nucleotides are TGCGCCAGCAGGCTCGGGACTCTCAGCACAGATACGCAGTATTTT.

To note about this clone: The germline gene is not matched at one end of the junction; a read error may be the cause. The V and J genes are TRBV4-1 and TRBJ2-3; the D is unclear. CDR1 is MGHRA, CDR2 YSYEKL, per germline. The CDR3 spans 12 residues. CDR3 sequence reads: CASSQDRVSVGF. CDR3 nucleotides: TGCGCCAGCAGCCAAGATCGGGTCAGTGTGGGTTTT.

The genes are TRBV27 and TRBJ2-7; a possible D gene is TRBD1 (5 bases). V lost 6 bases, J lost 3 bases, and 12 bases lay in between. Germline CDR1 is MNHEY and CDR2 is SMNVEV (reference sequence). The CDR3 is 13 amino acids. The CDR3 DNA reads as TGTGCCAGCAGCCTGACAGCGCTCTACGAGCAGTACTTC. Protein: CASSLTALYEQYF.

The CDR3 region is CASSASGKGNTEAFF. CDR3 DNA sequence: TGTGCCAGCAGCGCCTCCGGGAAGGGGAACACTGAAGCTTTCTTT. V gene TRBV9 combines with J gene TRBJ1-1; no clear D gene. The CDR3 spans 15 residues. Germline V gene data show CDR1 as SGDLS and CDR2 as YYNGEE. The V and J ends lost 3 bases and 1 base respectively, with 13 bases between them.

CDR3 coding DNA: TGTGCCAGCAGCCCGAGTCCTGGCTCGTTCTACGAGCAGTACTTC. It specifies CASSPSPGSFYEQYF. The genes are TRBV7-6 and TRBJ2-7; no reliable D call. The ends were cut back, 5 bases at V and 3 bases at J, with 17 bases in the middle. Germline V gene sequence: CDR1 SGHVS, CDR2 FNYEAQ. The CDR3 has 15 residues.

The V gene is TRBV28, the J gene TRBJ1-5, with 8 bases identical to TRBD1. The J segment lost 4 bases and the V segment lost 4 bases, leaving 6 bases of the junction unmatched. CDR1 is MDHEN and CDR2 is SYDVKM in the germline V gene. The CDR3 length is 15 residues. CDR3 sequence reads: CASSSSRDRNQPQHF. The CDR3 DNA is TGTGCCAGCAGTTCGTCCCGGGACAGGAATCAGCCCCAGCATTTT. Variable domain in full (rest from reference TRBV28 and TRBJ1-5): DVKVTQSSRYLVKRTGEKVFLECVQDMDHENMFWYRQDPGLGLRLIYFSYDVKMKEKGDIPEGYSVSREKKERFSLILESASTNQTSMYLCASSSSRDRNQPQHFGDGTRLSIL.

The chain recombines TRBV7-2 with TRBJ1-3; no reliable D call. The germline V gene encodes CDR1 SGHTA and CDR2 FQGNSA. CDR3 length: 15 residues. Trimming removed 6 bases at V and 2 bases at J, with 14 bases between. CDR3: CASRLSTDPGNTIYF. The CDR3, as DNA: TGTGCCAGCAGACTATCGACGGATCCTGGAAACACCATATATTTT.

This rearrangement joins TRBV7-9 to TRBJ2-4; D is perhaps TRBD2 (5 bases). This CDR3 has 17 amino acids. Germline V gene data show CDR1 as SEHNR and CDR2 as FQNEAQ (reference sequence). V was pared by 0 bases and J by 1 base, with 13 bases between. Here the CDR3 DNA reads TGTGCCAGCAGCTTAGCGGGAGCGATTTTGGCCAAAAACATTCAGTACTTC. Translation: CASSLAGAILAKNIQYF.